This TCR beta chain is from a study of CD8+CD57+ T cells in acquired aplastic anemia. The wider study: CD4+ and CD8+ cells, once sorted, gave DNA averaging about 3 ug. Study-wide results and limits: The same twenty-nine CD8+ CDR3 sequences occurred in patients and in controls.

As regards this clonotype: Its antigen remains unidentified.

TCR beta VDJ and CDR3 profiling used genomic DNA as template. TCRdb re-derived calls from the reads in MiXCR, one entry per CDR3 protein. The profile covers over 200,000 distinct CDR3 sequences, with over 60% appearing a single time and around 28% taken by the ten largest. Trimming pared 1 base from V and 9 bases from J, leaving 7 bases between. Germline V CDR1 and CDR2: ENHRY, SYGVKD. The CDR3 has 12 amino acids. The rearrangement joins TRBV10-3 to TRBJ2-1; D unresolved. This TCR derives from a human donor in good health. Sequenced material: sorted CD4+, CD8+, or CD8+CD57+ T cells (not recorded which) from PBMCs. In DNA form, the CDR3 reads TGTGCCATCAGTGAGTTTTTTGGTGAGCAGTTCTTC. This gives the protein CAISEFFGEQFF.